This entry is about one T cell receptor beta chain. What it binds is not known. The source of the sample is a study of shared clonotypes between healthy human individuals. The study, taken as a whole, reports: Measured sharing among donors was expected to vary with sequencing depth.

The CDR3 contains 13 residues. Looked up from germline, CDR1 is MNHNY and CDR2 is SVGAGI (reference sequence). Trimming left V 2 bases short and J 2 bases short, with 6 bases between. Libraries were prepared by immunoSEQ multiplex PCR; TCRdb keeps only in-frame clonotypes and omits some of them. Found here are under 850,000 clones, roughly 72% of them singletons; the top ten hold under 2%. This rearrangement joins TRBV6-6 to TRBJ1-1; D is unclear. This receptor was obtained from a woman between 25 and 40 years old in good health. Input material: memory CD4+ T cells sorted from blood. Subset here: CD45RA-negative fraction. Written as DNA, the CDR3 is TGTGCCAGCAGTTACGAGGACAACACTGAAGCTTTCTTT. Residues: CASSYEDNTEAFF.